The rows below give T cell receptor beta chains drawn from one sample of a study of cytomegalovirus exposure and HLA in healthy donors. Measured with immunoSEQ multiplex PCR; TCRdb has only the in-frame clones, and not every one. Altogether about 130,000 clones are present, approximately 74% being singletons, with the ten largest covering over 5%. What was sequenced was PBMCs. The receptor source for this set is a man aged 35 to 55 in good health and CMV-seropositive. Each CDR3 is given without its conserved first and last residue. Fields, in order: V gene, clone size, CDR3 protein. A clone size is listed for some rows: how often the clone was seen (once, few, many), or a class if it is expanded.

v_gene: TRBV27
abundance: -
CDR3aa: ASSRFENYGYT

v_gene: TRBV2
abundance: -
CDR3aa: ATELGYEQY

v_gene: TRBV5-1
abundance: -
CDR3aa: ASSLAGGNTEAF

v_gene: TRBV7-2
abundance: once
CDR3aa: ASSTGVWQF

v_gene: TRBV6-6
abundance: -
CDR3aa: ASRLQGLAGELF

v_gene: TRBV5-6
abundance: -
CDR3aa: ASSLAAVGIQETQY

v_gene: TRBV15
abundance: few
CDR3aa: ATSRAWSYSNQPQH

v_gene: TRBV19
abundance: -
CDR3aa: ASSPGTRGSTGELF

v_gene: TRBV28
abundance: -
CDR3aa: ASSPLAGEAGELF

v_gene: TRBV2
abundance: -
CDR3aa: ASSDSGGETQY

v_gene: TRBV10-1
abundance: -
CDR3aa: ASSKQGGELF

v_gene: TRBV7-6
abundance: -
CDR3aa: ASSLGLAGRVKETQY

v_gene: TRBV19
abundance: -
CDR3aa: ASLKRGGTYNEQF

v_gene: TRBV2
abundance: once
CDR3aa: ASSTSGRGTGELF

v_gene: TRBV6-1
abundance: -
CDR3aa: ASSGQGPRGEQY

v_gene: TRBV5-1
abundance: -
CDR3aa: ASSPTRDRQQETQY

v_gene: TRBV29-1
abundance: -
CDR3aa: SVAPWTGLGYNEQF

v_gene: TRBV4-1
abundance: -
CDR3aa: ASRETSGFYNEQF

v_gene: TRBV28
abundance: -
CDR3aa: ASSPPGRISTDTQY

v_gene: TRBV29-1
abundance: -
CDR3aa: SVAGPGTNEKLF

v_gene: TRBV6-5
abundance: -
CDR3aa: ASSPGYGLGYT

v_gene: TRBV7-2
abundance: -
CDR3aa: ASSRDRSTYEQY

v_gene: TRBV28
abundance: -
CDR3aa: ASGTSGMGHTDTQY

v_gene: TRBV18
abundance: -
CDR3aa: ASSQSGGSSYTDTQY

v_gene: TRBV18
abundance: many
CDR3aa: ASSPSTGGTEAF

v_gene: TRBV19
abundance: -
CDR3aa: ASSIEGGKTQY

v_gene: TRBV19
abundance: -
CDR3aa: ASSIRGSSYNEQF

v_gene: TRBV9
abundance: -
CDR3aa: ATRGDEQY

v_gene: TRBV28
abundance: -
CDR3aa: ASSTLRRSGANVLT

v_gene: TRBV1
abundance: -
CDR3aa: TSSAGTGGFNEKLF

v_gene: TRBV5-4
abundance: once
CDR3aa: ASSLDTGGQY

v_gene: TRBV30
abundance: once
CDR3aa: AWIQGVRSGANVLT

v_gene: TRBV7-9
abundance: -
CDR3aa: ASSLAGGSDTQY